This T cell receptor (beta chain) was obtained from a study of technical replicates of blood from four donors. The V and J ends lost 6 bases and 5 bases, in that order; junction bases with no gene match: 9. The CDR3 contains 15 residues. Germline CDR1 is LNHNV and CDR2 is YYDKDF (reference sequence). Using immunoSEQ multiplex PCR, the repertoire was profiled, and TCRdb retains in-frame clones only, with some absent. The sample lists about 83,000 clones; about 94% were seen once. Material: T cells isolated from PBMCs. This sequence joins TRBV15 and TRBJ1-4; 7 positions match TRBD1. This clonotype was sampled from a human donor in good health. The CDR3 here is CATRSTGTANEKLFF. As DNA, the CDR3 is TGTGCCACCAGATCCACCGGGACAGCAAATGAAAAACTGTTTTTT.